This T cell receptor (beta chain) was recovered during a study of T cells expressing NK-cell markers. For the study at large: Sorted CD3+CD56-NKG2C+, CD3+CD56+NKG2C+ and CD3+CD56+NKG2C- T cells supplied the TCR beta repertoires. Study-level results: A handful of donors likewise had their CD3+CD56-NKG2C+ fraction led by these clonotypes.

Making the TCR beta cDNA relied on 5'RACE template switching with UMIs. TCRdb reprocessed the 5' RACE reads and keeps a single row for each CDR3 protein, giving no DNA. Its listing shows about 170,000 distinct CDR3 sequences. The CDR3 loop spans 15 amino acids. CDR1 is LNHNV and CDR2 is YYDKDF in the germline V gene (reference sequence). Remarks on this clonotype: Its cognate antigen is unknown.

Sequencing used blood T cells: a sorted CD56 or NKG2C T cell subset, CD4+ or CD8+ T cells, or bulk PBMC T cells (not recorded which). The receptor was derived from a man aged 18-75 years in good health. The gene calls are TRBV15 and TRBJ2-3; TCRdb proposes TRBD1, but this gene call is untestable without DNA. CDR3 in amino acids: CATSRTTGRTDTQYF.